The TCR beta chain under discussion was sequenced for a study of quantifying T cell responses using KT2 cells. Study-wide background: RNA was reverse transcribed with TCR alpha and beta constant-region primers. General study results and limits: KT2 clone alpha and beta sequence counts scaled linearly with input KT2 cell number.

The cDNA 3' end received a ligated oligonucleotide with a UMI. The first PCR ran three to four cycles with an equimolar RC1.1 and RC1.2 beta primer mix. From the second PCR onward, TCR alpha and beta chains were processed separately. TCRdb analysed the UMI-ligation and nested PCR reads with MiXCR anew, one entry per CDR3 protein. Of about 50,000 distinct CDR3 sequences listed, roughly 10% are singletons. The sample is PBMC spiked with counted cells of clone KT2. The ends were cut back, 8 bases at V and 0 bases at J, with 15 bases in the middle. The CDR3 covers 14 residues. The germline V gene has CDR1 SQVTM and CDR2 ANQGSEA. This clonotype has a handful of counts. The antigen is undetermined.

This chain uses TRBV29-1 with TRBJ2-3; D is undetermined. Sequencing was carried out using PBMCs spiked with cells of the T cell clone KT2. This receptor was taken from a human donor. CDR3 in amino acids: CSFRMGLSTDTQYF. Here the CDR3 DNA reads TGCAGCTTTCGTATGGGCCTCAGCACAGATACGCAGTATTTT.